This TCR beta chain comes out of a study of beta chain features in type 1 diabetes. This clone appeared a few times. V lost 8 bases, J lost 5 bases, and 6 bases lay in between. This CDR3 spans 10 amino acids. The germline V gene has CDR1 SGHVS and CDR2 FNYEAQ. What was sequenced were expressed TCRB transcripts, since all of the isolated RNA had been reverse transcribed. Profiled with immunoSEQ multiplex PCR; TCRdb holds only in-frame clones, not every one. The sample lists 250,000 or so clones, around 68% occurring once. The chain has TRBV7-6 and TRBJ2-5, with D tentatively TRBD1 or TRBD2 (5 bases each). The sequencing sample was made of naive CD4+ T cells from blood. The clonotype originates from a man aged 30-40 years in good health. The CDR3: CASEGETQYF. The CDR3 DNA follows: TGTGCCAGCGAGGGGGAGACCCAGTACTTC. Complete variable domain (other parts from reference TRBV7-6 and TRBJ2-5): GAGVSQSPRYKVTKRGQDVALRCDPISGHVSLYWYRQALGQGPEFLTYFNYEAQQDKSGLPNDRFSAERPEGSISTLTIQRTEQRDSAMYRCASEGETQYFGPGTRLLVL.